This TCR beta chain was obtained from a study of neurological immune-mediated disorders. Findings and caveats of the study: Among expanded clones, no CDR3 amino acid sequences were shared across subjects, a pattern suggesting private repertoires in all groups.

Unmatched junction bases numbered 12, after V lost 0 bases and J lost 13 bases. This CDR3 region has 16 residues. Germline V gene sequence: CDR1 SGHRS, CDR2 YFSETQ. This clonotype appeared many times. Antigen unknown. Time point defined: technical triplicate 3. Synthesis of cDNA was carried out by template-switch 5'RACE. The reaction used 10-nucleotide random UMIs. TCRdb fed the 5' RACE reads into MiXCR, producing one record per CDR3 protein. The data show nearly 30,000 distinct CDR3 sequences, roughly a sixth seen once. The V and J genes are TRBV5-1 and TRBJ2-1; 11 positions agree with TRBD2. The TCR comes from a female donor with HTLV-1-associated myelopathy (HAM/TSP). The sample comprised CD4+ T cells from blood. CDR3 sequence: CASSLDFSGRALDQFF. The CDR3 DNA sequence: TGCGCCAGCAGCTTGGATTTTAGCGGGAGGGCCCTGGATCAGTTCTTC.